A selection of T cell receptor beta chains follows, all from one sample in a study of radiation and T cells in renal cell carcinoma. Repertoires were generated with immunoSEQ multiplex PCR, while TCRdb's copy carries only in-frame clones and drops some. The sample lists roughly 18,000 clones; about three fifths were seen once. The specimen was tumor tissue, collected from a patient whose treatment was nephrectomy without radiotherapy. The receptors were sampled from a middle-aged man with renal cell carcinoma. Both conserved end residues are part of each CDR3. A D gene is named only where the DNA matches it firmly. Where a row states a size, it is once, few, many or the class of an expanded clone; other rows omit it.

D: NA
size: NA
J: TRBJ2-7
V: TRBV4-3
CDR3: CASSQDWGGTYEQYF
DNA: TGCGCCAGCAGCCAAGATTGGGGTGGAACCTACGAGCAGTACTTC

D: NA
size: NA
J: TRBJ2-7
V: TRBV30
CDR3: CAWSRDWDLSYEQYF
DNA: TGTGCCTGGAGCAGGGACTGGGATCTCTCCTACGAGCAGTACTTC

D: NA
size: NA
J: TRBJ1-3
V: TRBV7-2
CDR3: CASSPSDSGNTIYF
DNA: TGTGCCAGCAGCCCGTCGGACTCTGGAAACACCATATATTTT

D: NA
size: few
J: TRBJ2-7
V: TRBV7-9
CDR3: CASSVGLRYEQYF
DNA: TGTGCCAGCAGCGTCGGCCTTAGGTACGAGCAGTACTTC

D: NA
size: NA
J: TRBJ2-7
V: TRBV10-2
CDR3: CASSPLTGSYEQYF
DNA: TGCGCCAGCAGTCCTTTGACAGGTAGCTACGAGCAGTACTTC

D: NA
size: few
J: TRBJ1-6
V: TRBV5-6
CDR3: CASRVRTVNSPLHF
DNA: TGTGCCAGCAGGGTGAGGACAGTTAATTCACCCCTCCACTTT

D: NA
size: NA
J: TRBJ2-5
V: TRBV29-1
CDR3: CSVEDVETQYF
DNA: TGCAGCGTTGAAGACGTGGAGACCCAGTACTTC

D: TRBD1
size: NA
J: TRBJ2-2
V: TRBV7-2
CDR3: CASSSGDRVNTGELFF
DNA: TGTGCCAGCAGCTCCGGGGACAGGGTGAACACCGGGGAGCTGTTTTTT

D: NA
size: NA
J: TRBJ2-5
V: TRBV7-9
CDR3: CASSLDGSTQETQYF
DNA: TGTGCCAGCAGCTTAGATGGGTCCACACAAGAGACCCAGTACTTC

D: NA
size: NA
J: TRBJ1-5
V: TRBV5-8
CDR3: CASSWGGVGQPQHF
DNA: TGTGCCAGCAGCTGGGGGGGGGTTGGTCAGCCCCAGCATTTT

D: NA
size: NA
J: TRBJ2-1
V: TRBV11-3
CDR3: CASSLGDSPSANEQFF
DNA: TGTGCCAGCAGCTTAGGTGACAGCCCCTCCGCCAATGAGCAGTTCTTC

D: TRBD2
size: once
J: TRBJ2-1
V: TRBV5-1
CDR3: CASSLTSGGAYNEQFF
DNA: TGCGCCAGCAGCTTGACTAGCGGGGGGGCCTACAATGAGCAGTTCTTC

D: TRBD1
size: NA
J: TRBJ2-5
V: TRBV4-2
CDR3: CASSPPGQGKETQYF
DNA: TGTGCCAGCAGCCCTCCGGGACAGGGGAAAGAGACCCAGTACTTC

D: NA
size: NA
J: TRBJ1-2
V: TRBV7-2
CDR3: CASSPKGNRDNYGYTF
DNA: TGTGCCAGCAGCCCCAAAGGGAATCGTGACAACTATGGCTACACCTTC

D: NA
size: NA
J: TRBJ2-7
V: TRBV5-3
CDR3: CARSTDTYEQYF
DNA: TGTGCCAGAAGCACAGACACCTACGAGCAGTACTTC

D: NA
size: NA
J: TRBJ2-3
V: TRBV4-3
CDR3: CASSQELSGANTDTQYF
DNA: TGCGCCAGCAGCCAAGAATTATCGGGAGCGAACACAGATACGCAGTATTTT

D: TRBD2
size: NA
J: TRBJ2-3
V: TRBV7-2
CDR3: CASSLVLGRREADTQYF
DNA: TGTGCCAGCAGCTTAGTGTTAGGGCGCCGGGAGGCAGATACGCAGTATTTT

D: NA
size: NA
J: TRBJ1-2
V: TRBV10-3
CDR3: CAISESEGGYGYTF
DNA: TGTGCCATCAGTGAGTCGGAGGGAGGCTATGGCTACACCTTC

D: NA
size: few
J: TRBJ2-7
V: TRBV27
CDR3: CASSLSLAHEQYF
DNA: TGTGCCAGCAGTTTGAGTCTAGCCCACGAGCAGTACTTC

D: TRBD2
size: few
J: TRBJ2-3
V: TRBV7-2
CDR3: CASSLAYGAGGDTQYF
DNA: TGTGCCAGCAGCTTAGCGTATGGAGCGGGGGGAGATACGCAGTATTTT

D: NA
size: NA
J: TRBJ2-1
V: TRBV19
CDR3: CASSIRTRSSYNEQFF
DNA: TGTGCCAGTAGTATAAGGACGAGAAGCTCCTACAATGAGCAGTTCTTC

D: NA
size: NA
J: TRBJ2-5
V: TRBV7-7
CDR3: CASQTREETQYF
DNA: TGTGCTAGCCAGACCCGAGAGGAGACCCAGTACTTC

D: NA
size: few
J: TRBJ1-1
V: TRBV21-1
CDR3: CATFVGLDSLVPF
DNA: TGTGCCACCTTCGTGGGGCTCGACTCGCTCGTTCCCTTT

D: NA
size: few
J: TRBJ1-1
V: TRBV9
CDR3: CASSPRDALRITEAFF
DNA: TGTGCCAGCAGCCCACGGGACGCCCTGAGGATCACTGAAGCTTTCTTT

D: NA
size: NA
J: TRBJ1-2
V: TRBV7-9
CDR3: CASTLNRGGVGYTF
DNA: TGTGCCAGCACCTTAAATCGGGGGGGAGTAGGCTACACCTTC

D: TRBD1
size: medium-sized
J: TRBJ2-1
V: TRBV7-2
CDR3: CASSPGTGLEQFF
DNA: TGTGCCAGCAGCCCCGGGACAGGGCTTGAGCAGTTCTTC

D: TRBD1
size: NA
J: TRBJ2-1
V: TRBV5-6
CDR3: CASSFPGQGLNEQFF
DNA: TGTGCCAGCAGCTTCCCGGGACAGGGCCTCAATGAGCAGTTCTTC

D: NA
size: few
J: TRBJ2-3
V: TRBV19
CDR3: CASSIGFRTDTQYF
DNA: TGTGCCAGTAGTATAGGATTTCGCACAGATACGCAGTATTTT

D: NA
size: NA
J: TRBJ2-7
V: TRBV4-3
CDR3: CASSQDRHYEQYF
DNA: TGCGCCAGCAGCCAAGATCGCCACTACGAGCAGTACTTC

D: NA
size: NA
J: TRBJ2-1
V: TRBV7-2
CDR3: CASSPLLAQSEQFF
DNA: TGTGCCAGCAGCCCATTGCTAGCGCAGAGTGAGCAGTTCTTC

D: NA
size: once
J: TRBJ1-5
V: TRBV15
CDR3: CATSRVGDSNQPQHF
DNA: TGTGCCACCAGCAGAGTCGGCGATAGCAATCAGCCCCAGCATTTT

D: TRBD1
size: NA
J: TRBJ1-2
V: TRBV30
CDR3: CAWSVTGGGYTF
DNA: TGTGCCTGGAGTGTTACAGGGGGCGGCTACACCTTC

D: NA
size: NA
J: TRBJ2-1
V: TRBV4-3
CDR3: CASSQELVGAHEQFF
DNA: TGCGCCAGCAGCCAAGAATTAGTAGGGGCACATGAGCAGTTCTTC

D: NA
size: NA
J: TRBJ2-1
V: TRBV9
CDR3: CASSGSGSRLNEQFF
DNA: TGTGCCAGCAGCGGGAGCGGGTCCAGACTCAATGAGCAGTTCTTC

D: NA
size: NA
J: TRBJ1-1
V: TRBV6-4
CDR3: CASSKTRGTEAFF
DNA: TGTGCCAGCAGCAAAACCAGGGGAACTGAAGCTTTCTTT

D: NA
size: NA
J: TRBJ1-4
V: TRBV30
CDR3: CAWDDSGGEKLFF
DNA: TGTGCCTGGGACGACAGCGGGGGTGAAAAACTGTTTTTT

D: NA
size: NA
J: TRBJ1-3
V: TRBV5-1
CDR3: CASSLNGAGSGNTIYF
DNA: TGCGCCAGCAGCTTGAACGGGGCTGGCTCTGGAAACACCATATATTTT

D: TRBD1
size: few
J: TRBJ2-5
V: TRBV27
CDR3: CASSSRQGRLTQYF
DNA: TGTGCCAGCAGTTCCCGACAGGGGCGATTGACCCAGTACTTC

D: NA
size: few
J: TRBJ1-5
V: TRBV18
CDR3: CASSAQGSTNNQPQHF
DNA: TGTGCCAGCTCAGCCCAGGGGTCCACGAACAATCAGCCCCAGCATTTT

D: NA
size: NA
J: TRBJ1-1
V: TRBV6-1
CDR3: CASREDLNTEAFF
DNA: TGTGCCAGCCGTGAAGATTTGAACACTGAAGCTTTCTTT

D: NA
size: few
J: TRBJ1-1
V: TRBV28
CDR3: CASSSQPNTEAFF
DNA: TGTGCCAGCAGTTCCCAGCCGAACACTGAAGCTTTCTTT

D: NA
size: NA
J: TRBJ1-5
V: TRBV7-2
CDR3: CASRRWGRNQPQHF
DNA: TGTGCCAGCAGACGATGGGGGCGCAATCAGCCCCAGCATTTT

D: NA
size: once
J: TRBJ1-1
V: TRBV7-6
CDR3: CASSPQTANTEAFF
DNA: TGTGCCAGCAGCCCTCAGACAGCGAACACTGAAGCTTTCTTT

D: NA
size: NA
J: TRBJ1-2
V: TRBV6-5
CDR3: CASSDSIYGYTF
DNA: TGTGCCAGCAGTGACTCGATCTATGGCTACACCTTC

D: TRBD2
size: NA
J: TRBJ2-1
V: TRBV6-4
CDR3: CASSRAGGTYNEQFF
DNA: TGTGCCAGCAGTCGAGCGGGAGGTACCTACAATGAGCAGTTCTTC

D: NA
size: few
J: TRBJ1-6
V: TRBV30
CDR3: CAWISPLHF
DNA: TGTGCCTGGATCTCACCCCTCCACTTT

D: NA
size: NA
J: TRBJ2-5
V: TRBV7-2
CDR3: CASSNRGLQETQYF
DNA: TGTGCCAGCAGCAACAGGGGACTCCAAGAGACCCAGTACTTC

D: NA
size: few
J: TRBJ2-4
V: TRBV9
CDR3: CASSEGVYSIQYF
DNA: TGTGCCAGCAGCGAGGGGGTTTACTCCATTCAGTACTTC

D: NA
size: NA
J: TRBJ1-4
V: TRBV30
CDR3: CAWSVIGGNEKLFF
DNA: TGTGCCTGGAGTGTAATTGGGGGTAATGAAAAACTGTTTTTT

D: NA
size: few
J: TRBJ2-7
V: TRBV27
CDR3: CASSLSMETWPYEQYF
DNA: TGTGCCAGCAGTTTATCCATGGAGACATGGCCCTACGAGCAGTACTTC

D: TRBD2
size: NA
J: TRBJ2-2
V: TRBV5-6
CDR3: CASSSPGSGRITNTGELFF
DNA: TGTGCCAGCAGCTCCCCCGGCAGCGGGAGAATCACGAACACCGGGGAGCTGTTTTTT

D: NA
size: once
J: TRBJ2-7
V: TRBV18
CDR3: CASSRETSYEQYF
DNA: TGTGCCAGCTCACGCGAGACCTCCTACGAGCAGTACTTC

D: TRBD2
size: NA
J: TRBJ2-3
V: TRBV6-6
CDR3: CASRLGTSGSTDTQYF
DNA: TGTGCCAGCAGGCTCGGGACTAGCGGTAGCACAGATACGCAGTATTTT

D: NA
size: once
J: TRBJ2-5
V: TRBV11-2
CDR3: CASSHIRDNQYF
DNA: TGTGCCAGCAGCCATATCCGGGACAACCAGTACTTC

D: TRBD2
size: NA
J: TRBJ2-5
V: TRBV19
CDR3: CASSIRLAGTTFSGETQYF
DNA: TGTGCCAGTAGTATTCGGCTAGCGGGGACTACTTTCTCGGGGGAGACCCAGTACTTC